The T cell receptor (beta chain) under discussion was sequenced for a study of beta chain features in type 1 diabetes (dated by TCRdb to 2016 to 2019). Notes on the research overall: Mean age, gender distribution, total cell number and subset yield did not differ between patients and healthy donors. A total of roughly 100 million sorted cells were examined across all samples, and RNA yield correlated strongly with the number of cells per subset. In the study, TCRB repertoires of sorted circulating CD4+ T cell subsets from recently diagnosed type 1 diabetes patients were compared with those of matched healthy donors. Whereas all 28 donors provided naive and central memory subsets, regulatory and stem cell-like memory subsets were isolated from just 8 patients and about eight healthy donors.

CDR1 and CDR2 are read off the germline V gene (reference sequence) as SEHNR and FQNEAQ. Including cysteine and phenylalanine, the CDR3 has 14 amino acids. The DNA shown is the 42-base CDR3, in frame from base 1. V and J lose 5 bases and 1 base, and a span of 11 bases separates them. Concerning this clone: Its recognized antigen is unknown. It has no much larger one-base neighbor in the sample; base qualities were not kept.

Each donor gave one peripheral blood draw, averaging approximately 0.11 L, which was collected into heparinised tubes. A BD FACSAria II and a panel including CD45RO, CCR7, CD25, CD127, CD95 and CD27 were used to sort naive, central memory, regulatory and stem cell-like memory CD4+ T cells. All sorted populations exceeded 95% purity. PBMCs were isolated right away by Lymphoprep density gradient centrifugation and were stained directly, without culture. Samples were stained and sorted in pairs, with one healthy donor and one patient per experiment, so that batch effects were minimized. All of the isolated RNA was reverse transcribed with the High Capacity cDNA Reverse Transcription Kit, so expressed TCRB transcripts were sequenced. Deep immunoSEQ sequencing was performed on naive, central memory and regulatory T cell samples, with an average of approximately 4 million total reads per sample. After sorted cells were lysed in RLT buffer, RNA was extracted with DNase-treated RNeasy Micro or Mini kits, with the choice depending on cell number. To prevent cross-contamination, each cell subset was processed individually, whereas patient and healthy donor samples were processed jointly. Using the immunoSEQ multiplex PCR, TCRB sequences were amplified from cDNA into 87-bp fragments spanning the CDR3 region. Amplicons were sequenced on the Illumina HiSeq platform. On the authors' methods: Synthetic template baselines were used to correct PCR bias computationally, reads within Hamming distance 2 were collapsed, and singletons that could not be merged were discarded. By aligning reads against IMGT, V, D and J genes, CDR3 length, and insertions or deletions at six rearrangement sites were assigned. Within each subset, clonotype counts were normalized to sorted cell number, and only after that were true diversity and Gini coefficients computed with the tcR R package. The overlap coefficient, calculated on TCRB nucleotide sequences, was used to measure repertoire sharing. Out-of-frame TCRB sequences from naive cells were analyzed as a proxy for the pre-selection repertoire. TCRdb retrieved this table from immuneACCESS and kept in-frame rearrangements only. Not all clones are present; in checked studies, unresolved V genes account for under half, and no reason is known for the remainder. That table supplies the V and J calls and clone size; D and trimming were determined from the DNA. The sample table records hundreds of thousands of clones; 8% to 13% of these occur just once. 0.015% of the sample belongs to the ten largest clones.

What the work shows at the level of the full study, not this receptor alone: At VDJ recombination sites, type 1 diabetes patients had fewer insertions and more deleted nucleotides, which implies abnormalities in thymic rearrangement. Naive, central memory and regulatory TCRB repertoires appeared to be more similar among patients than among healthy donors. Because cDNA was sequenced instead of genomic DNA, activated cells with high expression could be over-represented, although the groups did not differ in activation or CD3 levels. Shorter templates might be favored by PCR, yet because patient and control samples were amplified and corrected together, any such skew would affect both groups equally. Because small numbers of individuals were included in the HLA sub-analyses, any influence of HLA type on TCRB rearrangement was left unresolved. In all four CD4+ subsets, TCRB CDR3 length was moderately but significantly shorter in type 1 diabetes patients.

Sequences were obtained from naive CD4+ T cells from blood. The label giving this sample's cell subset or site can be read as: true naive CD4+ T cells. The chain couples TRBV7-9 to TRBJ1-1; TRBD1 is a weak D gene call, 6 bases matching. This receptor was taken from a woman aged 30 to 39 in good health. The DNA reads as follows: TGTGCCAGCAGCCAGGGACACGAGAACACTGAAGCTTTCTTT. Its amino acids are CASSQGHENTEAFF.